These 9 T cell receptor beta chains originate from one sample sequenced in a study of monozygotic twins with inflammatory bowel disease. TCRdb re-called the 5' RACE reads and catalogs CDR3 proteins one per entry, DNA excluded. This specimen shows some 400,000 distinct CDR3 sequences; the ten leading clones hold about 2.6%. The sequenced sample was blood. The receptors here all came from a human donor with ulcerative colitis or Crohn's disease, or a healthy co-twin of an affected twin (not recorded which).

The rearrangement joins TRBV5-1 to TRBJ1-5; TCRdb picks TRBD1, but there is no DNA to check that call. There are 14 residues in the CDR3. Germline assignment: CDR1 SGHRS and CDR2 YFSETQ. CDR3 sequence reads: CASPKSRVNQPQHF.

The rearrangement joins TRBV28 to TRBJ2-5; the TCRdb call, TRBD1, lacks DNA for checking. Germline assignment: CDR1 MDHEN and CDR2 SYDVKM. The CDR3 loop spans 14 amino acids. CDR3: CASSPTDRVETQYF.

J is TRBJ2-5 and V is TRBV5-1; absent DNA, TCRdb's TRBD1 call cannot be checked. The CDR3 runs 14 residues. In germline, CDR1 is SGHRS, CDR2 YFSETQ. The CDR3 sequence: CASSLGGIQETQYF. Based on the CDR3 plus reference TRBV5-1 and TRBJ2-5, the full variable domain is KAGVTQTPRYLIKTRGQQVTLSCSPISGHRSVSWYQQTPGQGLQFLFEYFSETQRNKGNFPGRFSGRQFSNSRSEMNVSTLELGDSALYLCASSLGGIQETQYFGPGTRLLVL.

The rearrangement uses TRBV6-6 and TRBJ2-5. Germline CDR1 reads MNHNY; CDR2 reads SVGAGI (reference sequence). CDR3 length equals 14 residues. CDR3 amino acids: CASNTYTSQETQYF.

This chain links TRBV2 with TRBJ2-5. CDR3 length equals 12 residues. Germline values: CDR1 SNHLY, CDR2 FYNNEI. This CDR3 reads CASTELSETQYF.

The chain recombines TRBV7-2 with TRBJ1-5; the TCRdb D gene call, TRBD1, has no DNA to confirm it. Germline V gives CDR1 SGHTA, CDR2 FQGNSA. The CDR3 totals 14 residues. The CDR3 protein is CASSKDISNQPQQF.

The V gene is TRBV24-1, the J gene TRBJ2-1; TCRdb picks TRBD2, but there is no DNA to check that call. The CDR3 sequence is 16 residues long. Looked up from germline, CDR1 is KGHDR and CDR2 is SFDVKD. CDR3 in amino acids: CATSDSLVGFYNEQFF.

CDR3 protein: CSARVPSGSSYNEQFF. V is TRBV20-1 and J is TRBJ2-1. CDR1 DFQATT and CDR2 SNEGSKA come from the germline V gene (reference sequence). CDR3 length equals 16 residues.

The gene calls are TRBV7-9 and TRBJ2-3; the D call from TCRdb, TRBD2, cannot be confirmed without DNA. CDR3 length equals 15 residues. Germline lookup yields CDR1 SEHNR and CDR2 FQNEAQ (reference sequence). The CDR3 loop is CASSLGGTAADTQYF. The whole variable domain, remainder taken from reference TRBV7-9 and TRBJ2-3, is DTGVSQNPRHKITKRGQNVTFRCDPISEHNRLYWYRQTLGQGPEFLTYFQNEAQLEKSRLLSDRFSAERPKGSFSTLEIQRTEQGDSAMYLCASSLGGTAADTQYFGPGTRLTVL.